Below are 25 T cell receptor beta chains sequenced from a single sample in a study of cytomegalovirus exposure and HLA in healthy donors. Primers included in the PCR were 60 Vbeta and 13 Jbeta primers. Clones were sequenced by immunoSEQ multiplex PCR, and TCRdb holds only the in-frame ones, with some missing. The profile shows 300,000 or so clones, 80% to 90% of them singletons. The sample comprised PBMCs. These TCRs come from a woman between 40 and 55 years old in good health and CMV-seropositive.

As to this clone: The sample contains more than one DNA sequence encoding this CDR3. The genes are TRBV11-3 and TRBJ2-3; TRBD2 might be the D (5 bases). This CDR3 is built from 14 residues. Per germline, CDR1 SGHNT and CDR2 YENEEA. Trimming removed 6 bases from V and 0 bases from J, with 10 bases in between. The CDR3, as DNA: TGTGCCAGCAGTCGGACTGCTAGCACAGATACGCAGTATTTT. Translated: CASSRTASTDTQYF.

The V call is TRBV6-5, the J call TRBJ2-7, with 11 nucleotides matching TRBD1. Trimming removed 4 bases from V and 2 bases from J; junction bases left unmatched: 4. The CDR3 totals 15 residues. CDR1 and CDR2 (germline): MNHEY, SVGAGI. In DNA, the CDR3 is TGTGCCAGCAGTTTGGACAGGGGGCAGCCCTACGAGCAGTACTTC. Its protein is CASSLDRGQPYEQYF.

The CDR3 reads CASSMGTSGSLADTQYF. CDR3 DNA sequence: TGTGCCAGTAGTATGGGGACTAGCGGGTCCCTGGCAGATACGCAGTATTTT. The chain uses TRBV19 and TRBJ2-3; 12 bases map to TRBD2. V lost 3 bases to trimming and J lost 4 bases; unmatched junction nucleotides: 8. The CDR3 runs to 17 residues. Germline V lookup: CDR1 LNHDA, CDR2 SQIVND (reference sequence).

This clone appeared a few times. This rearrangement joins TRBV5-6 to TRBJ1-3; TRBD1 might be the D (5 bases). Germline V gene sequence: CDR1 SGHDT, CDR2 YYEEEE. The CDR3 consists of 16 residues. With 4 bases removed from V and 0 bases from J, the gap between germline ends came to 14 bases. The CDR3: CASSRPLQDSGNTIYF. Written as DNA, the CDR3 is TGTGCCAGCAGCCGACCCTTACAGGACTCTGGAAACACCATATATTTT.

The chain recombines TRBV7-9 with TRBJ1-1; the match to TRBD1 covers 11 bases. Trimming cost V 4 bases and J 4 bases; bases outside gene matches: 11. This CDR3 contains 17 residues. From germline, CDR1 is SEHNR and CDR2 FQNEAQ (reference sequence). The CDR3 sequence is CASSSTGQGAQITEAFF. The CDR3 coding sequence is TGTGCCAGCAGCTCTACCGGACAGGGGGCGCAGATCACTGAAGCTTTCTTT. Full variable domain (missing parts from reference TRBV7-9 and TRBJ1-1): DTGVSQNPRHKITKRGQNVTFRCDPISEHNRLYWYRQTLGQGPEFLTYFQNEAQLEKSRLLSDRFSAERPKGSFSTLEIQRTEQGDSAMYLCASSSTGQGAQITEAFFGQGTRLTVV.

This clone appeared once. V is TRBV29-1 and J is TRBJ2-3, with TRBD2 identical over 12 bases. The CDR3 spans 16 residues. Germline CDR1 and CDR2: SQVTM and ANQGSEA. Germline trimming cut 0 bases from V and 6 bases from J; bases unmatched to any gene: 7. The CDR3 loop is CSVEERELAGGDTQYF. The CDR3 DNA reads TGCAGCGTTGAAGAACGGGAACTAGCGGGAGGCGATACGCAGTATTTT.

The rearrangement uses TRBV18 and TRBJ2-7; 10 positions agree with TRBD2. The CDR3 is 17 amino acids. V shed 2 bases, J shed 3 bases, and the junction held 10 bases outside the gene matches. From germline, CDR1 is KGHSH and CDR2 LQKENI. The DNA for the CDR3 is TGTGCCAGCTCACCATGGGCTAGCGGGAGCCCGAACTACGAGCAGTACTTC. Translated, it gives CASSPWASGSPNYEQYF.

This chain joins TRBV7-9 and TRBJ2-7, with TRBD1 matching over 8 bases. The V gene's germline CDR1 is SEHNR and CDR2 FQNEAQ (reference sequence). The length of the CDR3 is 14 residues. Trimming cost V 6 bases and J 5 bases; bases outside gene matches: 9. DNA for the CDR3: TGTGCCAGCAGTGAAGGACAGGGTCCCCACGAGCAGTACTTC. Amino acid sequence: CASSEGQGPHEQYF.

The chain carries TRBV29-1 and TRBJ2-3; 9 bases line up with TRBD1. The junction had 8 bases not matched to a gene; V was cut back by 4 bases and J by 6 bases. There are 14 residues in the CDR3. Per the germline V gene, CDR1 is SQVTM and CDR2 is ANQGSEA. The DNA for the CDR3 is TGCAGCGTTGCGGGGACAGGGAATGGCGATACGCAGTATTTT. It encodes CSVAGTGNGDTQYF.

V is TRBV27 and J is TRBJ2-3; D possibly corresponds to TRBD2 (5 bases). Trimming removed 2 bases from V and 10 bases from J, with 13 bases in between. The CDR3 has 13 amino acids. Germline CDR1 reads MNHEY; CDR2 reads SMNVEV (reference sequence). The DNA of the CDR3 is TGTGCCAGCAGTTTACGGGGATTGGTGGCGCAGTATTTT. It is translated as CASSLRGLVAQYF.

The chain uses TRBV2 and TRBJ2-7; 8 nucleotides agree with TRBD1. CDR1 and CDR2 (germline): SNHLY, FYNNEI. Trimming removed 4 bases from V and 4 bases from J; junction bases left unmatched: 9. This CDR3 is 15 amino acids long. The DNA of the CDR3 is TGTGCCAGCAGTGTGGGTCAGGGGGCGTTATACGAGCAGTACTTC. Protein product: CASSVGQGALYEQYF.

This clone came up many times. V is TRBV5-5 and J is TRBJ2-7; TRBD1 agrees at 9 bases. This CDR3 has 15 amino acids. Germline CDR1 is SGHKS and CDR2 is YYEKEE (reference sequence). The V segment lost 5 bases and the J segment 3 bases; nucleotides outside the gene matches: 9. The CDR3 DNA reads as TGTGCCAGCAGACCATCCGGACAGGGGATCTACGAGCAGTACTTC. Translated, it gives CASRPSGQGIYEQYF.

The sample holds a few counts of this clone. The CDR3 bases are TGTGCCAGCAGCTTGGTAGGGGGCTCCTACAATGAGCAGTTCTTC. It codes for CASSLVGGSYNEQFF. V gene TRBV5-6 combines with J gene TRBJ2-1, with D possibly matching TRBD1 (6 bases). The germline gives CDR1 SGHDT, CDR2 YYEEEE. This CDR3 comprises 15 residues. The ends were cut back, 0 bases at V and 0 bases at J, with 7 bases in the middle.

As concerns this clone: Distinct nucleotide sequences in the sample also encode this CDR3. The V call is TRBV30, the J call TRBJ1-1; no firm D call. V was trimmed by 0 bases and J by 1 base, leaving 6 bases between them. Per germline, CDR1 GTSNPN and CDR2 SVGIG (reference sequence). The CDR3 runs 13 residues. CDR3 region: CAWSVRGNTEAFF. CDR3 nucleotide sequence: TGTGCCTGGAGTGTTCGGGGGAACACTGAAGCTTTCTTT.

The chain joins TRBV18 to TRBJ1-5; a possible D gene is TRBD1 (5 bases). The germline CDR1 and CDR2 sequences are KGHSH and LQKENI. The V end lost 1 base, the J end lost 7 bases, and 20 bases lay between the germline ends. This CDR3 is built from 17 residues. CDR3 in DNA: TGTGCCAGCTCACCACTAGAATACCGGGGGAGTGGACAGCCCCAGCATTTT. Amino acid sequence: CASSPLEYRGSGQPQHF.

The CDR3 reads CASSPGQGGETQYF. CDR3 in DNA: TGTGCCAGCAGCCCCGGACAGGGTGGGGAGACCCAGTACTTC. V is TRBV5-5 and J is TRBJ2-5, with 8 positions matching TRBD1. V shed 4 bases, J shed 5 bases, and the junction held 7 bases outside the gene matches. The CDR3 extends over 14 amino acids. The germline CDR1 and CDR2 sequences are SGHKS and YYEKEE (reference sequence).

This chain links TRBV25-1 with TRBJ1-2; TRBD1 might be the D (6 bases). The CDR3 covers 14 residues. Germline CDR1 reads MGHDK; CDR2 reads SYGVNS. Trimming shortened V by 0 bases and J by 6 bases, and 11 bases separated the two germline ends. CDR3 nucleotides: TGTGCCAGCAGTGAATACGGCAGGGGTGATGGCTACACCTTC. Its translation is CASSEYGRGDGYTF.

As regards this clone: The DNA is left out, because the CDR3 cannot be placed on it with certainty; the CDR3 is given as TCRdb lists it. The chain employs TRBV28 and TRBJ2-2; the table's D call, TRBD1, was not checked against the DNA. Germline assignment: CDR1 MDHEN and CDR2 SYDVKM. The length of the CDR3 is 16 amino acids, counting both ends. CDR3 sequence reads: CASSSSGQGGGGELFF.

This chain joins TRBV29-1 and TRBJ1-1; D not certain. Germline assignment: CDR1 SQVTM and CDR2 ANQGSEA. The CDR3 loop spans 11 amino acids. V dropped 8 bases and J dropped 5 bases, with 12 bases sitting between them. CDR3 DNA: TGCAGCTCCGAGGGATCGACTGAAGCTTTCTTT. Its protein is CSSEGSTEAFF. Combining the CDR3 with reference TRBV29-1 and TRBJ1-1 gives the whole variable domain SAVISQKPSRDICQRGTSLTIQCQVDSQVTMMFWYRQQPGQSLTLIATANQGSEATYESGFVIDKFPISRPNLTFSTLTVSNMSPEDSSIYLCSSEGSTEAFFGQGTRLTVV.

The chain carries TRBV7-2 and TRBJ2-7; 7 bases fit TRBD2. The CDR3 length is 15 residues. Germline-derived CDR1 and CDR2 are SGHTA and FQGNSA. V trimming: 3 bases; J trimming: 1 base; junction bases outside the gene matches: 6. CDR3 region: CASSFLSGASYEQYF. For the CDR3, the DNA is TGTGCCAGCAGCTTCCTCAGCGGGGCATCCTACGAGCAGTACTTC.

The chain links TRBV11-3 to TRBJ2-3, with TRBD2 matching over 11 bases. Germline-derived CDR1 and CDR2 are SGHNT and YENEEA. V lost 1 base, J lost 2 bases, and 5 bases stayed unmatched. CDR3 length: 17 residues. CDR3 in amino acids: CASSLGLAGGHTDTQYF. The CDR3 DNA reads as TGTGCCAGCAGCTTAGGCCTAGCGGGGGGCCACACAGATACGCAGTATTTT.

The chain's CDR3 is CASSLARVDTQYF. The CDR3 DNA is TGTGCCAGCAGCTTAGCACGGGTGGATACGCAGTATTTT. This chain joins TRBV7-6 and TRBJ2-3; no clear D gene. The V and J ends lost 0 bases and 6 bases respectively, with 7 bases between them. CDR3 length equals 13 residues. Germline V gives CDR1 SGHVS, CDR2 FNYEAQ.

The V gene is TRBV7-9, the J gene TRBJ1-1; no reliable D call. V dropped 1 base and J dropped 9 bases, with 15 bases sitting between them. The CDR3 totals 14 residues. Germline lookup yields CDR1 SEHNR and CDR2 FQNEAQ (reference sequence). The CDR3 reads CASSLGANAFKAFF. The CDR3 DNA follows: TGTGCCAGCAGCTTAGGGGCTAATGCCTTCAAAGCTTTCTTT.

V is TRBV19 and J is TRBJ1-2; no clear D. Trimming stripped 4 bases from V and 4 bases from J, with 13 bases between. The germline CDR1 and CDR2 sequences are LNHDA and SQIVND (reference sequence). The CDR3 spans 14 residues. CDR3 residues: CASSKGGRIYGYTF. CDR3 nucleotides: TGTGCCAGTAGTAAGGGAGGACGGATCTATGGCTACACCTTC.

J is TRBJ2-1 and V is TRBV9, with a weak D call TRBD2 (6 bases). The V end was cut by 3 bases, the J end by 9 bases, with 13 bases between. Germline CDR1 reads SGDLS; CDR2 reads YYNGEE. This CDR3 is built from 13 residues. CDR3 in amino acids: CASSGLTSTEQFF. The CDR3 nucleotides are TGTGCCAGCAGCGGACTGACTAGTACTGAGCAGTTCTTC. Full variable domain (missing parts from reference TRBV9 and TRBJ2-1): DSGVTQTPKHLITATGQRVTLRCSPRSGDLSVYWYQQSLDQGLQFLIQYYNGEERAKGNILERFSAQQFPDLHSELNLSSLELGDSALYFCASSGLTSTEQFFGPGTRLTVL.